This TCR beta chain was identified during a study of PD-1 blockade in classical Hodgkin lymphoma. Overall study findings and caveats: Complete responders had baseline diversity similar to newly diagnosed patients.

Brentuximab vedotin exposure varied among the patients, all of whom had relapsed after autologous stem cell transplantation. This clone was counted only a few times. Its specificity is unknown. V shed 8 bases and J 0 bases; nucleotides not matched to a gene: 4. This CDR3 region has 13 residues. Germline loops: CDR1 MNHEY, CDR2 SMNVEV (reference sequence). The repertoire was sequenced with immunoSEQ multiplex PCR; TCRdb's copy has only in-frame clones and lacks some. The table has about 110,000 clones, nearly 90% seen once. The V gene is TRBV27, the J gene TRBJ2-7; TRBD2 matches 7 bases. The sequence derives from a human donor with classical Hodgkin lymphoma. Sample: peripheral blood mononuclear cells (PBMCs), taken before the second cycle of nivolumab. The CDR3 loop is CASQGGSSYEQYF. In DNA form, the CDR3 reads TGTGCCAGCCAGGGCGGGAGCTCCTACGAGCAGTACTTC.